Listed below are T cell receptor beta chains from one sample, sequenced in a study of tumor and adjacent non-tumor tissue in lung cancer. In TCRdb, the multiplex PCR reads were re-called with MiXCR into one record per CDR3 protein. The sample holds 200,000 to 250,000 distinct CDR3 sequences, 60% to 75% seen once. Sequenced input: lung tumor tissue. These TCRs come from a man aged 60 to 75 with non-small cell lung cancer. CDR3s include the opening cysteine and the closing phenylalanine or tryptophan. Each record gives: D gene, clone size, J gene, V gene, CDR3 protein, CDR3 DNA. A D gene is named only where the DNA matches it firmly. The size of a clone is reported for some rows only, either as once, few or many, or as a class for expanded clones.

>TRBD1|.|TRBJ1-2|TRBV7-9
CASSWWRSGQDYGYTF
TGTGCCAGCAGCTGGTGGCGTTCCGGACAGGACTATGGCTACACCTTC
>TRBD1|.|TRBJ1-1|TRBV7-9
CASSSHRGKTFF
TGTGCCAGCAGCTCTCACAGGGGGAAAACTTTCTTT
>.|once|TRBJ2-7|TRBV20-1
CSVSEDFSYEQYF
TGCAGTGTTAGTGAGGACTTCTCCTATGAGCAGTACTTC
>TRBD1|.|TRBJ1-2|TRBV6-2/TRBV6-3
CASSNLVRGRGYGYAF
TGTGCCAGCAGTAATCTCGTTAGGGGGCGCGGCTATGGCTACGCCTTC
>TRBD1|.|TRBJ1-1|TRBV11-3
CANSLDGDRVNTESFF
TGTGCCAACAGCTTAGATGGGGACAGGGTGAACACTGAATCTTTCTTT
>.|many|TRBJ2-7|TRBV20-1
CSARDNTYEQYF
TGCAGTGCTAGGGACAATACCTACGAGCAGTACTTC
>.|.|TRBJ2-5|TRBV11-2
CAGSSEFMETQYF
TGTGCCGGTAGCTCGGAATTTATGGAGACCCAGTACTTC
>.|.|TRBJ1-1|TRBV6-6
CDSSSRQRGEAFF
TGTGACAGCAGTTCGCGGCAGCGCGGTGAAGCTTTCTTT
>TRBD1|.|TRBJ2-3|TRBV11-3
CVSSLRTGAFTDTEYF
TGTGTCAGCAGCCTCCGGACAGGGGCCTTCACAGATACGGAGTATTTT
>TRBD1|.|TRBJ2-2|TRBV5-1
CASSHGTGKAGELFF
TGCGCCAGCAGCCATGGGACAGGGAAGGCCGGGGAGCTGTTTTTT
>.|.|TRBJ2-3|TRBV29-1
CSVGHAGDTQYF
TGCAGCGTCGGGCATGCCGGAGATACGCAGTATTTT
>.|.|TRBJ1-3|TRBV6-1
CASSEGPPGAIYF
TGTGCCAGCAGTGAAGGTCCACCTGGCGCCATATATTTT
>.|.|TRBJ2-7|TRBV4-3
CASSQDRGNRSYF
TGCGCCAGCAGCCAAGACCGAGGGAACAGGTCGTACTTC
>TRBD1|many|TRBJ2-3|TRBV11-2
CASSPQGAHTQYF
TGTGCCAGCAGCCCGCAGGGGGCACATACGCAGTATTTT
>.|.|TRBJ1-1|TRBV6-1
CASSEAGVRENTEAFF
TGTGCCAGCAGTGAAGCGGGAGTGAGGGAAAACACTGAAGCTTTCTTT
>.|many|TRBJ2-1|TRBV11-3
CASAREYEQFF
TGTGCCAGCGCACGCGAGTATGAGCAGTTCTTC
>TRBD1|.|TRBJ2-2|TRBV11-2
CDSSAGQGLTGELFF
TGTGACAGCAGCGCGGGACAGGGACTTACCGGGGAGCTGTTCTTT
>.|once|TRBJ1-2|TRBV20-1
CSARDQGSGGYIF
TGCAGTGCTAGAGACCAAGGTTCGGGCGGCTACATCTTC
>TRBD2|few|TRBJ2-5|TRBV12-3/TRBV12-4
CASSLWLAGGPPETQYF
TGTGCCAGCAGTTTATGGCTAGCGGGGGGCCCACCAGAGACCCAGTACTTC
>TRBD2|.|TRBJ2-5|TRBV12-3/TRBV12-4
CASSVSSGAGETQYF
TGTGCCAGCAGTGTCTCTAGCGGAGCCGGGGAGACCCAGTACTTC
>.|.|TRBJ1-2|TRBV12-3/TRBV12-4
CASSGQSNYSYTF
TGTGCCAGCAGTGGACAGTCTAACTATAGCTACACCTTC
>.|.|TRBJ2-2|TRBV30
CAWSKASNTGELFF
TGTGCCTGGAGTAAGGCATCTAACACCGGGGAGCTGTTTTTT
>.|.|TRBJ2-5|TRBV11-2
CASSTAADQETQYF
TGTGCCAGCAGCACCGCGGCGGACCAAGAGACCCAATACTTC
>.|.|TRBJ1-4|TRBV11-2
CASSPGKGNEKLFF
TGTGCCAGCAGCCCCGGGAAGGGGAATGAAAAACTGTTTTTT
>.|.|TRBJ2-5|TRBV11-2
CASSLVPRGTIHEIQYF
TGTGCCAGCAGCTTAGTACCCCGCGGGACAATCCATGAGATCCAGTACTTC
>.|many|TRBJ2-4|TRBV4-2
CASSQDIREAKNIQYF
TGTGCCAGCAGCCAAGATATAAGAGAAGCCAAAAACATTCAGTACTTC
>TRBD1|many|TRBJ2-7|TRBV6-1
CASSRGQGDYEQYF
TGTGCCAGCAGCAGGGGACAGGGAGACTACGAGCAGTACTTC
>.|.|TRBJ2-7|TRBV5-1
CASSLVQGLYEQYF
TGCGCCAGCAGCTTGGTACAGGGACTCTACGAGCAGTACTTC
>.|.|TRBJ1-1|TRBV12-3/TRBV12-4
CARSFFGGDSEAFF
TGTGCCAGGAGTTTTTTTGGGGGAGACTCTGAAGCTTTCTTT
>.|.|TRBJ2-1|TRBV6-5
CASSYSYRPSSFNEQFF
TGTGCCAGCAGTTACTCATACAGGCCGAGCTCCTTCAATGAGCAGTTCTTC
>.|.|TRBJ2-1|TRBV11-2
CAISPVSGPEYERFF
TGTGCCATCAGCCCAGTTTCGGGTCCAGAATACGAGCGGTTCTTC
>.|few|TRBJ2-7|TRBV20-1
CSAQTGTGFYEQYF
TGCAGTGCTCAAACCGGGACGGGATTCTACGAGCAGTACTTC
>TRBD1|.|TRBJ2-1|TRBV11-2
CVSSLAHRGNEQFF
TGTGTCAGTAGCCTTGCTCACAGGGGCAATGAGCAGTTCTTC
>TRBD2|few|TRBJ2-1|TRBV5-1
CASSPGGAGANNEQFF
TGCGCCAGCAGCCCCGGTGGGGCGGGAGCCAACAATGAGCAGTTCTTC
>.|many|TRBJ2-7|TRBV4-1
CASSQDFGDVIYEQYF
TGCGCCAGCAGCCAAGATTTTGGGGACGTAATATACGAGCAGTACTTC
>.|.|TRBJ1-2|TRBV4-1
CASSQDRGGGGYIF
TGCGCCAGCAGCCAAGATCGCGGCGGAGGTGGCTACATCTTC
>.|many|TRBJ2-1|TRBV4-2
CASSQLGTYNEQFF
TGTGCCAGCAGCCAACTCGGGACCTACAATGAGCAGTTCTTC
>.|few|TRBJ1-4|TRBV28
CASNSPGENEKLFF
TGTGCCAGTAATTCTCCAGGGGAAAATGAAAAACTGTTTTTT
>.|.|TRBJ1-5|TRBV11-2
CASSALGTSGQLHHF
TGTGCCAGCAGCGCCCTCGGTACGTCTGGCCAGCTCCATCATTTT
>.|few|TRBJ1-1|TRBV5-6
CPSSLEVRIAEAFF
TGTCCCAGCAGCCTTGAAGTGAGGATCGCTGAAGCTTTCTTT
>TRBD1|.|TRBJ1-2|TRBV6-5
CASSLSDREGDYTF
TGTGCCAGCAGCCTCTCAGACAGGGAAGGTGACTACACCTTC
>.|once|TRBJ2-5|TRBV4-1
CASSQGIHQETQYF
TGCGCCAGTAGCCAAGGCATCCACCAAGAGACCCAGTACTTC
>.|.|TRBJ1-5|TRBV6-5
CARSSAGISNQPQHF
TGTGCCAGGAGTTCTGCAGGAATTAGTAATCAGCCCCAGCATTTT
>.|once|TRBJ2-7|TRBV10-3
CAISEGQGGSSYEQYF
TGTGCCATCAGTGAGGGTCAGGGGGGAAGCTCCTACGAGCAGTACTTC
>TRBD2|few|TRBJ2-5|TRBV6-2/TRBV6-3
CASLLAGGGETQYF
TGTGCCAGCCTACTAGCGGGAGGGGGGGAGACCCAGTACTTC
>.|.|TRBJ1-1|TRBV12-3/TRBV12-4
CANSATGGEAFF
TGTGCCAACAGTGCAACGGGGGGGGAAGCTTTCTTT
>TRBD1|once|TRBJ2-7|TRBV12-5
CASGPGQGLEVQYF
TGTGCTAGTGGGCCGGGACAGGGGCTGGAGGTGCAGTACTTC
>.|.|TRBJ2-5|TRBV12-3/TRBV12-4
CASSRDWAETQYF
TGTGCCAGCAGCCGGGACTGGGCAGAGACCCAGTACTTC
>.|.|TRBJ1-2|TRBV4-3
CTSSQAVNRANCGYTF
TGCACCAGCAGCCAAGCCGTAAACAGGGCTAACTGTGGCTACACCTTC
>.|.|TRBJ1-2|TRBV20-1
CSAAPGITDGFTF
TGCAGTGCTGCCCCAGGGATTACTGATGGCTTCACCTTC
>.|once|TRBJ1-5|TRBV20-1
CSARDLSAGFDQLQHF
TGCAGTGCTAGAGATTTATCGGCAGGGTTCGATCAGCTCCAGCATTTT
>.|many|TRBJ2-7|TRBV6-5
CASSSLRGSYEQYF
TGTGCCAGCAGCAGCTTAAGGGGTTCGTACGAGCAGTACTTC